This entry concerns a single T cell receptor (beta chain). Its antigen is still unknown. This entry comes from a study of CD4 T cells in relation to SARS-CoV-2 and coronaviruses. This table comes from immunoSEQ multiplex PCR, and its TCRdb copy is limited to in-frame clones, with some not included. The data show approximately 39,000 clones, with 60% to 85% seen just once and around 21% held by the top ten. The CDR3 runs to 17 residues. Germline lookup yields CDR1 SGDLS and CDR2 YYNGEE. V shed 0 bases, J shed 2 bases, and the junction held 8 bases outside the gene matches. The source is an adult with COVID-19. The chain has TRBV9 and TRBJ1-3; 7 bases fit TRBD1. The material sequenced was memory CD4+ T cells from PBMCs, cultured in vitro. In nucleotides, the CDR3 is TGTGCCAGCAGCGTAGTCCCCTCGACAGGGCCTGGAAACACCATATATTTT. Translated: CASSVVPSTGPGNTIYF.